These 15 T cell receptor beta chains were sequenced from one sample in a study of T cells in Graves' hyperthyroidism and ophthalmopathy. There were TCR beta CDR3 regions amplified from RNA transcripts. HTBI primers drove first-round RT-PCR of the TCR CDR3. TCRdb redid the calling of the multiplex PCR reads with MiXCR, one entry per CDR3 protein. The sample lists roughly 570,000 distinct CDR3 sequences, 15% to 18% occurring once. Specimen: blood. Source of these receptors: a woman aged 25 to 45 with Graves' hyperthyroidism.

The rearrangement joins TRBV6-1 to TRBJ2-5; the match to TRBD1 covers 9 bases. V shed 5 bases, J shed 1 base, and the junction held 5 bases outside the gene matches. CDR3 length equals 15 residues. Germline V gene data show CDR1 as MNHNS and CDR2 as SASEGT. The CDR3 DNA reads TGTGCCAGCAGTTTTCACAGGGGGCCCCAAGAGACCCAGTACTTC. Translating it yields CASSFHRGPQETQYF.

This clonotype was counted only a few times. The rearrangement uses TRBV6-1 and TRBJ1-5; no clear D gene. V was pared by 5 bases and J by 9 bases, with 8 bases between. The CDR3 is made up of 11 amino acids. Germline V gene data show CDR1 as MNHNS and CDR2 as SASEGT. The CDR3 loop reads CASSSLGPQHF. The CDR3 DNA reads TGTGCCAGCAGTTCCCTGGGGCCCCAGCATTTT.

This clonotype has more than one count but fewer than ten. V is TRBV9 and J is TRBJ2-3; 7 bases align to TRBD2. The CDR3 length is 16 residues. The ends lost 0 bases at V and 4 bases at J; junction bases unmatched: 8. In germline, CDR1 is SGDLS, CDR2 YYNGEE. The CDR3 sequence: CASSVATLAKADTQYF. The CDR3 nucleotides are TGTGCCAGCAGCGTAGCTACACTAGCGAAGGCAGATACGCAGTATTTT. Filled out from reference TRBV9 and TRBJ2-3, the complete variable domain reads DSGVTQTPKHLITATGQRVTLRCSPRSGDLSVYWYQQSLDQGLQFLIQYYNGEERAKGNILERFSAQQFPDLHSELNLSSLELGDSALYFCASSVATLAKADTQYFGPGTRLTVL.

In DNA, the CDR3 is TGTGCCAGCAGCGTGGGTAACGGAAACTACGAGCAGTACTTC. The encoded protein is CASSVGNGNYEQYF. The chain links TRBV9 to TRBJ2-7; the D is unclear. V was trimmed by 2 bases and J by 3 bases, leaving 12 bases between them. This CDR3 comprises 14 residues. CDR1 SGDLS and CDR2 YYNGEE come from the germline V gene.

J is TRBJ2-5 and V is TRBV6-2 or TRBV6-3, with 11 bases lining up with TRBD2. This CDR3 spans 15 amino acids. Trimming removed 5 bases from V and 5 bases from J; junction bases left unmatched: 7. Germline CDR1 MNHEY, CDR2 SVGEGT. The CDR3: CASSPHSGRGETQYF. The CDR3 coding sequence is TGTGCCAGCAGTCCACATAGCGGGAGGGGCGAGACCCAGTACTTC.

V and J are TRBV11-2 and TRBJ2-1; 7 positions match TRBD2. V lost 3 bases, J lost 7 bases, and 6 bases stayed unmatched. The CDR3 is made up of 14 amino acids. Germline V CDR1 and CDR2: SGHAT, FQNNGV. CDR3 amino acids: CASSFGGRVNEQFF. DNA for the CDR3: TGTGCCAGCAGCTTCGGCGGGAGAGTGAATGAGCAGTTCTTC.

The rearrangement uses TRBV27 and TRBJ2-3; 16 bases are shared with TRBD2. Germline CDR1 reads MNHEY; CDR2 reads SMNVEV (reference sequence). There are 17 residues in the CDR3. Trimming cost V 5 bases and J 4 bases; bases outside gene matches: 6. For the CDR3, the DNA is TGTGCCAGCAGTATTCTGGGACTAGCGGGAGGGCCAGATACGCAGTATTTT. This gives the protein CASSILGLAGGPDTQYF.

Ten or more counts support this clonotype. This sequence joins TRBV20-1 and TRBJ2-7, with a tentative D call TRBD1 (5 bases). The germline CDR1 and CDR2 sequences are DFQATT and SNEGSKA (reference sequence). Between the trimmed V and J ends, which lost 7 bases and 2 bases, there was a span of 15 bases. This CDR3 has 13 residues. The CDR3 region is CSGSGASAYEQYF. In DNA, the CDR3 is TGCAGTGGTAGTGGGGCTTCCGCCTACGAGCAGTACTTC.

This clonotype came up many times. The germline gene is not matched at one end of the junction; a read error may be the cause. This chain connects TRBV13 to TRBJ1-3; 7 positions match TRBD1. CDR3 length: 15 amino acids. Germline-derived CDR1 and CDR2 are PRHDT and FYEKMQ (reference sequence). CDR3 sequence: CASSIGTVSGNTIYF. DNA for the CDR3: TGTGCCAGCAGCATAGGGACAGTCTCTGGAAACACCATATATTTT.

In its sample, this clonotype was seen a few times. The chain uses TRBV28 and TRBJ2-3; 14 nucleotides match TRBD2. V lost 9 bases, J lost 2 bases, and 7 bases stayed unmatched. The germline V gene encodes CDR1 MDHEN and CDR2 SYDVKM. This CDR3 is built from 16 residues. The CDR3 spells CASPPGLAGVTDTQYF. In DNA, the CDR3 is TGTGCCAGTCCGCCGGGACTAGCGGGAGTCACAGATACGCAGTATTTT.

This chain uses TRBV25-1 with TRBJ2-2, with TRBD2 matching 8 bases. CDR3 length: 15 amino acids. Germline values: CDR1 MGHDK, CDR2 SYGVNS. V was clipped by 6 bases and J by 3 bases; unmatched bases: 6. CDR3 bases: TGTGCCAGCAGCAGGACTAGCTTTTACACCGGGGAGCTGTTTTTT. Translation: CASSRTSFYTGELFF.

This clonotype was counted ten times or more. V and J are TRBV11-1 and TRBJ2-3; no clear D gene. CDR1 and CDR2 from the germline V gene are SGHAT and FQDESV (reference sequence). This CDR3 contains 13 residues. V was shortened by 3 bases and J by 5 bases, with 9 bases between the two germline ends. CDR3 residues: CASSFYGVDTQYF. Here the CDR3 DNA reads TGTGCCAGCAGCTTTTACGGTGTAGATACGCAGTATTTT.

This clonotype was seen repeatedly, ten times or more. The chain links TRBV6-1 to TRBJ2-7; 8 nucleotides line up with TRBD1. Losses at the gene ends were 9 bases for V and 2 bases for J; bases not matched to a gene: 15. The germline V gene has CDR1 MNHNS and CDR2 SASEGT. This CDR3 comprises 16 residues. The CDR3 DNA sequence: TGTGCCAGAGACAGGGGCACCGATCTTAAGGCCTACGAGCAGTACTTC. It is translated as CARDRGTDLKAYEQYF.

The chain links TRBV7-9 to TRBJ1-4; D ambiguous. The CDR3 has 16 amino acids. Deletions cut 5 bases from V and 3 bases from J, with 16 bases between. Germline V gives CDR1 SEHNR, CDR2 FQNEAQ (reference sequence). The DNA for the CDR3 is TGTGCCAGCAGCACGATCTCAGGTCCGTCTAATGAAAAACTGTTTTTT. Amino acids: CASSTISGPSNEKLFF.

The chain employs TRBV18 and TRBJ2-1; D possibly uses TRBD1 or TRBD2 (6 bases each). The CDR3 spans 16 residues. V was pared by 4 bases and J by 3 bases, with 16 bases between. CDR1 and CDR2 from the germline V gene are KGHSH and LQKENI. The CDR3 region has the DNA TGTGCCAGCTCACTCCCCGGGGGCGGGGTCTACAATGAGCAGTTCTTC. This codes for CASSLPGGGVYNEQFF. Together with reference TRBV18 and TRBJ2-1, the CDR3 gives the full variable domain: NAGVMQNPRHLVRRRGQEARLRCSPMKGHSHVYWYRQLPEEGLKFMVYLQKENIIDESGMPKERFSAEFPKEGPSILRIQQVVRGDSAAYFCASSLPGGGVYNEQFFGPGTRLTVL.